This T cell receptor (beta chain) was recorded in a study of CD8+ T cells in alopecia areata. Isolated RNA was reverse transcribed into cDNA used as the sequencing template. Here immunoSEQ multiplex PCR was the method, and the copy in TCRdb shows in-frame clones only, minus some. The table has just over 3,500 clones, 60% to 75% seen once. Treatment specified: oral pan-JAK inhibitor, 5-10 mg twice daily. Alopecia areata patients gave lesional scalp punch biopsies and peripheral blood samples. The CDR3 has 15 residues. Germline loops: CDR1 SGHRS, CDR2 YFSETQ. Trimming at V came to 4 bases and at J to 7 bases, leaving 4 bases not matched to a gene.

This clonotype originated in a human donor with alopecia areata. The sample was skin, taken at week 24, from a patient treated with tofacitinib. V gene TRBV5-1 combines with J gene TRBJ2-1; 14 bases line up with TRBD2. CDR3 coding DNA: TGCGCCAGCAGCCCTCGGACTAGCGGGGGGAATGAGCAGTTCTTC. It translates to CASSPRTSGGNEQFF.